The rows below give T cell receptor beta chains drawn from one sample of a study of OX40 agonist ivuxolimab in advanced cancers. Sequenced by immunoSEQ multiplex PCR; TCRdb stores in-frame clones only, minus some. The sample comprises over 75,000 clones, 90% to 95% of which are singletons, and approximately 2.4% rests with the top ten. This material consisted of CD4+ or CD8+ T cells sorted from blood, taken in a trial of the OX40 agonist ivuxolimab. The receptors were sampled from an adult with an advanced solid tumor such as melanoma, head and neck, liver or kidney cancer. The CDR3 runs from the conserved cysteine through the conserved F or W. A D gene is named only where the DNA matches it firmly. Size tells how often a clone was seen (once, few, many) or the class of an expanded clone, and some rows leave it out.

>16|.|TRBJ2-3|TRBV5-1|TRBD2
CASRETGTSNTDTQYF
TGCGCCAGCAGGGAGACAGGGACTAGCAACACAGATACGCAGTATTTT
>15|.|TRBJ2-1|TRBV15|TRBD1
CATRGDRGSYNEQFF
TGTGCCACCAGAGGGGACAGGGGATCCTACAATGAGCAGTTCTTC
>13|once|TRBJ2-7|TRBV19|.
CASRGEATYEQYF
TGTGCCAGTAGAGGCGAGGCGACCTACGAGCAGTACTTC
>14|.|TRBJ2-7|TRBV6-5|.
CASSYLGLNYEQYF
TGTGCCAGCAGTTACCTGGGACTGAACTACGAGCAGTACTTC
>14|.|TRBJ1-1|TRBV27|.
CASSFLQGGTEAFF
TGTGCCAGCAGTTTCCTCCAGGGTGGCACTGAAGCTTTCTTT
>15|few|TRBJ2-7|TRBV19|.
CASSILQGAMYEQYF
TGTGCCAGTAGTATTTTACAGGGCGCCATGTACGAGCAGTACTTC
>14|.|TRBJ1-2|TRBV7-6|.
CASSPGVEAYGYTF
TGTGCCAGCAGCCCAGGTGTAGAGGCTTATGGCTACACCTTC
>15|.|TRBJ2-7|TRBV4-1|TRBD2
CASSPRLAGVDEQYF
TGCGCCAGCAGCCCCAGACTAGCGGGGGTAGACGAGCAGTACTTC
>14|.|TRBJ2-7|TRBV19|.
CASSIYSSTYEQYF
TGTGCCAGTAGTATTTACAGTTCGACCTACGAGCAGTACTTC
>12|.|TRBJ2-7|TRBV6-1|TRBD2
CASSPGGYEQYF
TGTGCCAGCAGTCCGGGGGGGTACGAGCAGTACTTC
>15|.|TRBJ1-1|TRBV10-3|.
CAISEMKGGFTEAFF
TGTGCCATCAGTGAGATGAAGGGGGGATTCACTGAAGCTTTCTTT
>17|.|TRBJ2-1|TRBV12-5|.
CASGLAGMGGFYNEQFF
TGTGCTAGTGGTTTGGCTGGTATGGGGGGCTTTTACAATGAGCAGTTCTTC
>13|once|TRBJ1-1|TRBV6-5|.
CASSSTVGTEAFF
TGTGCCAGCAGTTCAACTGTGGGCACTGAAGCTTTCTTT
>13|.|TRBJ2-1|TRBV5-1|.
CASSSSSYNEQFF
TGCGCCAGCAGCTCGAGCTCCTACAATGAGCAGTTCTTC
>13|.|TRBJ2-5|TRBV4-1|.
CASSQDRKETQYF
TGCGCCAGCAGCCAAGACCGGAAAGAGACCCAGTACTTC
>15|.|TRBJ1-4|TRBV15|.
CATSRESSSNEKLFF
TGTGCCACCAGTAGAGAGAGTAGCTCAAATGAAAAACTGTTTTTT
>14|.|TRBJ2-2|TRBV12-5|.
CASGLARGFGELFF
TGTGCTAGTGGTTTGGCTAGGGGATTCGGGGAGCTGTTTTTT
>12|.|TRBJ1-2|TRBV7-8|.
CASSLEGGGYTF
TGTGCCAGCAGCTTAGAGGGCGGGGGCTACACCTTC
>15|.|TRBJ1-2|TRBV4-2|.
CASSQDYSQNYGYTF
TGTGCCAGCAGCCAAGATTACAGTCAGAACTATGGCTACACCTTC
>16|.|TRBJ2-1|TRBV14|.
CASSQGFLGLPAEQFF
TGTGCCAGCAGCCAAGGGTTCCTCGGACTACCGGCGGAGCAGTTCTTC
>15|few|TRBJ1-2|TRBV6-5|TRBD1
CASSSLGQGRYGYTF
TGTGCCAGCAGTTCTCTCGGACAGGGTCGGTATGGCTACACCTTC
>16|few|TRBJ2-1|TRBV14|.
CASSQVGARTYNEQFF
TGTGCCAGCAGCCAAGTAGGGGCCAGAACCTACAATGAGCAGTTCTTC
>13|.|TRBJ2-2|TRBV6-5|.
CASRPTGTGELFF
TGTGCCAGCAGGCCAACAGGGACCGGGGAGCTGTTTTTT
>15|.|TRBJ1-2|TRBV19|.
CASSIGWGSGYGYTF
TGTGCCAGTAGTATTGGCTGGGGATCGGGCTATGGCTACACCTTC
>14|.|TRBJ2-1|TRBV5-1|TRBD2
CASSLSGRVNEQFF
TGCGCCAGCAGCTTGTCCGGGAGGGTCAATGAGCAGTTCTTC
>13|.|TRBJ2-1|TRBV4-1|.
CASRQGMSNEQFF
TGCGCCAGCAGACAGGGAATGAGCAATGAGCAGTTCTTC
>15|.|TRBJ2-6|TRBV9|.
CASSVASSGANVLTF
TGTGCCAGCAGCGTAGCGAGCTCTGGGGCCAACGTCCTGACTTTC
>16|.|TRBJ2-7|TRBV5-6|TRBD2
CASTPGLGGKSYEQYF
TGTGCCAGCACCCCGGGTCTGGGGGGGAAGTCCTACGAGCAGTACTTC
>13|.|TRBJ2-7|TRBV6-5|.
CASSYSAGYEQYF
TGTGCCAGCAGTTACTCCGCAGGCTACGAGCAGTACTTC
>11|.|TRBJ2-1|TRBV6-5|.
CASSLRDEQFF
TGTGCCAGCAGCCTCCGGGACGAGCAGTTCTTC
>14|.|TRBJ2-3|TRBV19|.
CASSPAEYTDTQYF
TGTGCCAGTAGCCCAGCAGAATACACAGATACGCAGTATTTT
>15|.|TRBJ1-1|TRBV11-2|.
CASSPPRGTDTEAFF
TGTGCCAGCAGCCCCCCTCGGGGAACGGATACTGAAGCTTTCTTT
>15|.|TRBJ2-5|TRBV13|TRBD1
CASSFSGTGKETQYF
TGTGCCAGCAGCTTCTCCGGGACAGGGAAAGAGACCCAGTACTTC
>12|.|TRBJ2-1|TRBV9|.
CASSVRGGEQFF
TGTGCCAGCAGCGTAAGAGGAGGAGAGCAGTTCTTC
>12|.|TRBJ1-1|TRBV27|.
CASSVANTEAFF
TGTGCCAGCAGTGTTGCCAACACTGAAGCTTTCTTT
>13|once|TRBJ1-1|TRBV7-8|TRBD1
CASTTGGGTEAFF
TGTGCCAGCACCACAGGGGGTGGTACTGAAGCTTTCTTT
>14|.|TRBJ2-1|TRBV19|.
CASSPWTGSNEQFF
TGTGCCAGTAGTCCCTGGACTGGGAGCAATGAGCAGTTCTTC
>14|.|TRBJ1-4|TRBV2|.
CASGWDPTNEKLFF
TGTGCCAGCGGCTGGGACCCAACTAATGAAAAACTGTTTTTT
>16|.|TRBJ2-7|TRBV27|TRBD2
CASSFLGLAGAYEQYF
TGTGCCAGCAGTTTCCTAGGACTAGCGGGAGCATACGAGCAGTACTTC
>16|once|TRBJ2-1|TRBV5-1|TRBD2
CASSFDGGTSYNEQFF
TGCGCCAGCAGCTTCGACGGGGGGACCTCCTACAATGAGCAGTTCTTC